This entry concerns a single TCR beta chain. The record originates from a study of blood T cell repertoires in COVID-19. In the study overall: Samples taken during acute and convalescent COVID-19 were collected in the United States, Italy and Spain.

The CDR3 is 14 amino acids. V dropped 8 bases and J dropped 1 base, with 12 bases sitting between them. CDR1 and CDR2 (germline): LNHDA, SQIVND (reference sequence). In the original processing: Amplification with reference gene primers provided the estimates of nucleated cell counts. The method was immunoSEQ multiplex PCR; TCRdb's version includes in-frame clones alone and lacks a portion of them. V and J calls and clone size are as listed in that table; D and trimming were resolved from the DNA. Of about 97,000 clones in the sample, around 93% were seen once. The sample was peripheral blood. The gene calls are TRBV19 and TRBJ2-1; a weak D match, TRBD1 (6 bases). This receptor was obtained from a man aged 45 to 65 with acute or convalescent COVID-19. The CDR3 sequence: CASADRTSYNEQFF. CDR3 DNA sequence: TGTGCCAGTGCGGACAGAACATCCTACAATGAGCAGTTCTTC. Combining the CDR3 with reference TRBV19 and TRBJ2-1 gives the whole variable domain DGGITQSPKYLFRKEGQNVTLSCEQNLNHDAMYWYRQDPGQGLRLIYYSQIVNDFQKGDIAEGYSVSREKKESFPLTVTSAQKNPTAFYLCASADRTSYNEQFFGPGTRLTVL.